The clone carrying this TCR beta chain was seen many times. Its antigen is not identified. These data originate in a study of neurological immune-mediated disorders. General study results and limits: CDR3 amino acid sequences found in expanded clones were never shared across subjects, suggesting private repertoires in all groups. Neither clinical nor MRI features were associated with the multiple sclerosis repertoire cluster. Levels of TCR clonal expansion peaked in HTLV-1-associated myelopathy and reached their lowest in multiple sclerosis, under those of healthy controls.

The length of the CDR3 is 14 residues. Germline CDR1 and CDR2: SGHDT and YYEEEE. V dropped 4 bases and J dropped 8; count of bases not matched to a gene: 9. TCRdb itself ran the 5' RACE reads through MiXCR, one entry per CDR3 protein. The sample gives roughly 62,000 distinct CDR3 sequences, about 3.7% of which show up once; more than 2% is in the top ten. A total of 2 million PBMCs stored at -80 degrees C provided the unsorted libraries. The sequence derives from a woman aged 45-65 years with multiple sclerosis. Sequencing used PBMCs. The chain employs TRBV5-6 and TRBJ1-1, with 9 bases identical to TRBD1. The CDR3, as DNA: TGTGCCAGCAGCCAGTTTACAGGGGGCGCGGAAGCTTTCTTT. Protein product: CASSQFTGGAEAFF.